A selection of T cell receptor beta chains follows, all from one sample in a study of blood T cell dynamics during melanoma immunotherapy. Assay used: immunoSEQ multiplex PCR; TCRdb lists only in-frame clones, some missing. Of 20,000 to 25,000 clones listed, roughly 86% were seen once; the top ten hold about 1.2%. This specimen consisted of blood, obtained from a patient treated with checkpoint blockade. The receptor set was obtained from a human donor with melanoma. The CDR3 runs from the conserved cysteine through the conserved F or W. D genes are given only for firm matches. Clone size is given for some rows only: seen once, a few or many times, or a class if the clone is expanded.

J gene,V gene,clone size,D gene,CDR3 DNA,CDR3 protein
TRBJ1-1,TRBV6-5,-,TRBD1,TGTGCCAGCAGTTACACAGCAGGGGGAGGAACTGAAGCTTTCTTT,CASSYTAGGGTEAFF
TRBJ1-4,TRBV4-1,-,-,TGCGCCAGCAGCCCGCTAGCCCGGACTGCAACTAATGAAAAACTGTTTTTT,CASSPLARTATNEKLFF
TRBJ1-2,TRBV5-4,-,TRBD1,TGTGCCAGCAGCTTGTTCACAGGGGGCTATGGCTACACCTTC,CASSLFTGGYGYTF
TRBJ2-1,TRBV9,-,TRBD1,TGTGCCAGCAGCCCAAGGGACAGATACAATGAGCAGTTCTTC,CASSPRDRYNEQFF
TRBJ2-1,TRBV4-1,-,TRBD2,TGCGCCAGCAGCCCTACTAGCGGGGCCGGCAATGAGCAGTTCTTC,CASSPTSGAGNEQFF
TRBJ1-5,TRBV28,-,-,TGTGCCAGCAGCCCGCAAGAGGGAAGGCAACGCCGGGATCAGCCCCAGCATTTT,CASSPQEGRQRRDQPQHF
TRBJ2-5,TRBV15,-,-,TGTGCCACCAGCAGAGATCGGTCAAAAGAGACCCAGTACTTC,CATSRDRSKETQYF
TRBJ1-1,TRBV5-4,-,-,TGTGCCAGCAGCTCCCCCCGGGGAGCGCAAGCTTTCTTT,CASSSPRGAQAFF
TRBJ1-5,TRBV6-1,-,-,TGTGCCAGCAGTGAAGGAAGGTCTAGCAATCAGCCCCAGCATTTT,CASSEGRSSNQPQHF
TRBJ1-1,TRBV29-1,-,-,TGCAGCGTTGAGGGCAGGGGGAACACTGAAGCTTTCTTT,CSVEGRGNTEAFF
TRBJ2-1,TRBV14,-,-,TGTGCCAGCAGCCAAGTGTATGGGGCGGGAGAGCAGTTCTTC,CASSQVYGAGEQFF
TRBJ1-1,TRBV2,-,-,TGTGCCAGCAGTGACTCCGCCCTACGGGTTAACACTGAAGCTTTCTTT,CASSDSALRVNTEAFF
TRBJ1-4,TRBV2,-,-,TGTGCCACCCGGGAGGGATCAGAAAAACTGTTTTTT,CATREGSEKLFF
TRBJ1-3,TRBV28,-,-,TGTGCCAGCAGTTCCCAGGGGAGTACTGGAAACACCATATATTTT,CASSSQGSTGNTIYF
TRBJ1-2,TRBV11-2,few,TRBD1,TGTGCCAGCAGCTTTGTCAGGGGGCTTGGCTACACCTTC,CASSFVRGLGYTF
TRBJ2-3,TRBV11-3,-,TRBD2,TGTGCCAGCAGCCCGGGCGGGACTAGCGCCGATACGCAGTATTTT,CASSPGGTSADTQYF
TRBJ1-3,TRBV10-1,-,-,TGCGCCAGCAGTGACGGACACAACTCTGGAAACACCATATATTTT,CASSDGHNSGNTIYF